The TCR beta chain described here comes from a study of vaccination effects on CD4 cells after COVID-19. J gave up 8 bases and V 7 bases, and 5 bases lay outside the gene matches. Germline-derived CDR1 and CDR2 are SGHRS and YFSETQ. The CDR3 sequence is 11 residues long. Method: immunoSEQ multiplex PCR; TCRdb's copy keeps in-frame clones and lacks some. The profile covers tens of thousands of clones, with around 80% appearing a single time and about 3.8% taken by the ten largest. With regard to this clone: Antigen unknown.

Investigators separated out CD4+ T cells once around 9 days of culture had passed. A PCR test confirmed that the person had SARS-CoV-2 infection between March and December 2020. Vaccination of participants consisted of two doses of either the BNT162b2 or mRNA-1273 vaccine. The V and J genes are TRBV5-1 and TRBJ2-5, with 7 nucleotides matching TRBD1. The receptor comes from a human donor who had a prior SARS-CoV-2 infection. Material: CD4+ T cells from PBMCs cultured without peptide, obtained after COVID-19 vaccination. In DNA, the CDR3 is TGCGCCAGCCGACAGGGAGACACCCAGTACTTC. It encodes CASRQGDTQYF.